Given below is one T cell receptor (beta chain) in context. This clone was seen more than once but under ten times. The antigen this receptor binds is unknown. There are no base qualities to consult, and no much larger clone falls within one base. All of the isolated RNA was reverse transcribed with the High Capacity cDNA Reverse Transcription Kit, so expressed TCRB transcripts were sequenced. Naive, central memory and regulatory T cell samples underwent deep immunoSEQ sequencing, averaging about 3.57 million total reads per sample. After sorted cells were lysed in RLT buffer, RNA was extracted with DNase-treated RNeasy Micro or Mini kits, with the choice depending on cell number. To prevent cross-contamination, every cell subset was processed on its own, while patient and healthy donor samples were processed together. The immunoSEQ multiplex PCR was used to amplify TCRB sequences from cDNA, generating 87-bp fragments that spanned the CDR3 region. Sequencing of the amplicons was done on the Illumina HiSeq platform. Per the original workflow: Synthetic template baselines were used to correct PCR bias computationally, reads within Hamming distance 2 were collapsed, and singletons that could not be merged were discarded. By aligning reads against IMGT, V, D and J genes, CDR3 length, and insertions or deletions at six rearrangement sites were assigned. Within each subset, clonotype counts were normalized to sorted cell number, after which true diversity and Gini coefficients were computed with the tcR R package. The overlap coefficient, calculated on TCRB nucleotide sequences, was used to measure repertoire sharing. Out-of-frame TCRB sequences from naive cells were analyzed to stand in for the pre-selection repertoire. This immuneACCESS table, as held by TCRdb, lists in-frame sequences with V and J called but not all clones. Of the missing ones, under half trace to an unresolved V gene in checked studies; the others have no known cause. The DNA gave D and trimming, while V, J and clone size come from that table. The sample records 300,000 to 350,000 clones, around 20% of which are singletons. 0.044% of the sample goes to the ten largest clones.

The record originates from a study of beta chain features in type 1 diabetes listed by TCRdb under 2018. Study-level background: No differences in mean age, gender distribution, total cell number or subset yield were found between patients and healthy donors. A total of over 95,000,000 sorted cells were examined across all samples, and RNA yield correlated strongly with the number of cells per subset. In the study, recently diagnosed type 1 diabetes patients and matched healthy donors were compared on the TCRB repertoires of their sorted circulating CD4+ T cell subsets. Whereas all 28 donors provided naive and central memory subsets, regulatory and stem cell-like memory subsets were isolated from just 8 patients and about 8 healthy donors. The paper's findings and limits, for the study overall: HLA sub-analyses involved small numbers of individuals, so any influence of HLA type on TCRB rearrangement remained unresolved. At VDJ recombination sites, patients with type 1 diabetes made fewer insertions and deleted more nucleotides, a pattern implying thymic rearrangement abnormalities. PCR may preferentially amplify shorter templates, but because patient and control samples were amplified and corrected together, any resulting skew would affect both groups equally. Naive, central memory and regulatory TCRB repertoires appeared to be more alike among patients than among healthy donors. Type 1 diabetes patients showed a moderate but significant shortening of TCRB CDR3 length in all four CD4+ subsets. Because cDNA was sequenced instead of genomic DNA, activated cells with high expression could be over-represented, although the groups did not differ in activation or CD3 levels.

V is reduced by 0 bases and J by 1 base, leaving a spacing of 14 bases between them. The CDR3 runs 16 residues from the cysteine to the phenylalanine. CDR3 DNA is the only sequence kept; it has 48 bases, read in frame from the first base. CDR1 and CDR2 are drawn from the germline V gene: SGHRS, YFSETQ. A single peripheral blood draw of around 100 mL on average was collected from each donor into heparinised tubes. A BD FACSAria II and a panel including CD45RO, CCR7, CD25, CD127, CD95 and CD27 were used to sort naive, central memory, regulatory and stem cell-like memory CD4+ T cells. Purity was above 95% for every sorted population. PBMCs were isolated immediately by Lymphoprep density gradient centrifugation and stained directly without culture. So that batch effects would be minimized, each experiment stained and sorted samples in pairs, pairing one healthy donor with one patient.

This clonotype was obtained from a woman aged 18-35 years in good health. The sequence joins TRBV5-1 to TRBJ2-7; tentative D gene TRBD2, with 7 bases matching. The sequenced material came from naive CD4+ T cells from blood. The cell subset or site label of this sample denotes: true naive CD4+ T cells. The CDR3 here reads CASSLAGGQVSYEQYF. The DNA is as follows: TGCGCCAGCAGCTTGGCCGGGGGGCAGGTATCCTACGAGCAGTACTTC.